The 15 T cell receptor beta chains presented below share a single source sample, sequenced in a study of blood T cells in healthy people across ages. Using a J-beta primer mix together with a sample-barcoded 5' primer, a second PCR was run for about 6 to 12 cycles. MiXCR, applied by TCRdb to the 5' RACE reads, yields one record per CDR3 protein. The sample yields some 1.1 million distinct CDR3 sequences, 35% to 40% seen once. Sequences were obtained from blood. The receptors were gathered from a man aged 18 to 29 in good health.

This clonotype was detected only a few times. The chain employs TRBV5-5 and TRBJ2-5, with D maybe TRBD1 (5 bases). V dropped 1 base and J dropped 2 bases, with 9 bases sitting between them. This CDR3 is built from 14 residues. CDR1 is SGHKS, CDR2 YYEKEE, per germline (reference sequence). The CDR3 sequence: CASSLPQGQETQYF. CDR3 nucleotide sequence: TGTGCCAGCAGCTTGCCGCAGGGACAAGAGACCCAGTACTTC.

DNA for the CDR3: TGTGCCAGCAGTGGATCCGGGACAGGGGAAAATGGCTACACCTTC. Amino acid sequence: CASSGSGTGENGYTF. J is TRBJ1-2 and V is TRBV6-2 or TRBV6-3, with 10 bases identical to TRBD1. The CDR3 loop spans 15 amino acids. Germline V gene data show CDR1 as MNHEY and CDR2 as SVGEGT. V dropped 5 bases and J dropped 6; count of bases not matched to a gene: 9.

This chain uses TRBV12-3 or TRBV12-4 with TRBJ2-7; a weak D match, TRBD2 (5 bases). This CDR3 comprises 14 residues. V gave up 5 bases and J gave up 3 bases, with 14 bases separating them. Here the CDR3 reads CASSPEGLFYEQYF. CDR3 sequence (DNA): TGTGCCAGCAGTCCAGAAGGACTGTTCTACGAGCAGTACTTC.

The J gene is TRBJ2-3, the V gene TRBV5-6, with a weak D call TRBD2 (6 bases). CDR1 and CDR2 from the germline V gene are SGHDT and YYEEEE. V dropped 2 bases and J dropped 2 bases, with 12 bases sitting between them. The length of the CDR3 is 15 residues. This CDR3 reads CASSFGRDPTDTQYF. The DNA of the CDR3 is TGTGCCAGCAGCTTCGGGAGAGACCCCACAGATACGCAGTATTTT.

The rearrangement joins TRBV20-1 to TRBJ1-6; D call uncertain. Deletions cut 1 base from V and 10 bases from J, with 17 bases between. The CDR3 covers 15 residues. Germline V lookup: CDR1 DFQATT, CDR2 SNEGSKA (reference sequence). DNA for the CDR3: TGCAGTGCTAGAGTGGGCCCTAGGTCCGGCTCACCCCTCCACTTT. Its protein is CSARVGPRSGSPLHF.

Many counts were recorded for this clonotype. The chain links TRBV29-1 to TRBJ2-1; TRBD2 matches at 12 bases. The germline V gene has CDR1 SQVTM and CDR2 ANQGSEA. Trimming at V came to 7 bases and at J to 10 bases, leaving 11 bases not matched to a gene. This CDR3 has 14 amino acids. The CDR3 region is CSALIGLAGKEQFF. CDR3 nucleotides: TGCAGCGCCCTAATCGGACTAGCGGGGAAGGAGCAGTTCTTC.

DNA for the CDR3: TGTGCCAGCAGCAAAAAGTCCCAAGAGACCCAGTACTTC. Protein product: CASSKKSQETQYF. The V and J genes are TRBV7-6 and TRBJ2-5; D remains ambiguous. V lost 5 bases and J lost 1, with 8 bases in between. Per the germline V gene, CDR1 is SGHVS and CDR2 is FNYEAQ. The CDR3 totals 13 residues.

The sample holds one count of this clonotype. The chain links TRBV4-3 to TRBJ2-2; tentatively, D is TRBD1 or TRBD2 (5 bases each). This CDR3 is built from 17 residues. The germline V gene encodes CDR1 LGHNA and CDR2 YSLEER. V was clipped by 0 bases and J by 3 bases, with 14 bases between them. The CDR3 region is CASSQEDHGGYTGELFF. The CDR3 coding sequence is TGCGCCAGCAGCCAAGAAGATCATGGGGGTTACACCGGGGAGCTGTTTTTT.

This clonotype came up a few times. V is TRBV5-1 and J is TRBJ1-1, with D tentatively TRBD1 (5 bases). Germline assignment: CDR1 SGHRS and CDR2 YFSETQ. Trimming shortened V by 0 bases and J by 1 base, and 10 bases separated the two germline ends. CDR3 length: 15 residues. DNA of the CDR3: TGCGCCAGCAGCTTGGCGGGGCCCCCGAACACTGAAGCTTTCTTT. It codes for CASSLAGPPNTEAFF.

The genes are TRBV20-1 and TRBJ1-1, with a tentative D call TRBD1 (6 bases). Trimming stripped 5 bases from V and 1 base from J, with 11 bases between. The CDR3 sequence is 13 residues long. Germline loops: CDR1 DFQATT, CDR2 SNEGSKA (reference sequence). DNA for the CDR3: TGCAGTGCTTTTCCGGGGGCGAACACTGAAGCTTTCTTT. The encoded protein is CSAFPGANTEAFF.

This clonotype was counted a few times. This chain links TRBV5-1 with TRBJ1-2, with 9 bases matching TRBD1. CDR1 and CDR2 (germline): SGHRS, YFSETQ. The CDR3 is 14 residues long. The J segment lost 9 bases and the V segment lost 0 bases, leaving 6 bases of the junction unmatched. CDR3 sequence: CASSLDLGQGSYTF. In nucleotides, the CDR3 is TGCGCCAGCAGCTTGGACTTGGGACAGGGAAGCTACACCTTC.

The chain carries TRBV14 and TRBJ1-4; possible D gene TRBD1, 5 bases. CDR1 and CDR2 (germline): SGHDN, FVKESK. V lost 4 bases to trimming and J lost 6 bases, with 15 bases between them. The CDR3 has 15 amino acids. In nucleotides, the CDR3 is TGTGCCAGCAGCCTAGCCGGGACCCGGTATGAAAAACTGTTTTTT. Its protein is CASSLAGTRYEKLFF. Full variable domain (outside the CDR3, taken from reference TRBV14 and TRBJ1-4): EAGVTQFPSHSVIEKGQTVTLRCDPISGHDNLYWYRRVMGKEIKFLLHFVKESKQDESGMPNNRFLAERTGGTYSTLKVQPAELEDSGVYFCASSLAGTRYEKLFFGSGTQLSVL.

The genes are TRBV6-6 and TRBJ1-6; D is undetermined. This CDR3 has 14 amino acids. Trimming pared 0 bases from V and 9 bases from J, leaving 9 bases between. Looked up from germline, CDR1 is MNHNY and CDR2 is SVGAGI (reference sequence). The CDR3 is CASSYSGKSSPLHF. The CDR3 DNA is TGTGCCAGCAGTTACTCGGGCAAGAGTTCACCCCTCCACTTT.

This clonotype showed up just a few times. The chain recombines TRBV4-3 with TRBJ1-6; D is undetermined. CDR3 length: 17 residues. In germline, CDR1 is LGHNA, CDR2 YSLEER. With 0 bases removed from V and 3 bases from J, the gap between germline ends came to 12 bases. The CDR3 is CASSQDRADIYNSPLHF. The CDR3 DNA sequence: TGCGCCAGCAGCCAAGATCGGGCAGACATCTATAATTCACCCCTCCACTTT.

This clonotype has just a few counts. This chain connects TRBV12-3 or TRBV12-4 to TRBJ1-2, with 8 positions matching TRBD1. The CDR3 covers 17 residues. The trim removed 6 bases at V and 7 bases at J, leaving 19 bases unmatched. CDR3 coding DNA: TGTGCCAGCAGCTTTAGTAGCGGGACAGGAGGGCTCTTTGGCTACACCTTC. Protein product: CASSFSSGTGGLFGYTF.